These 10 T cell receptor beta chains share one sample of origin, sequenced in a study of blood T cell repertoires in COVID-19. Clones were read by immunoSEQ multiplex PCR, and TCRdb kept only the in-frame ones, dropping some. The sample lists almost 350,000 clones, almost 90% occurring once. Sequences were obtained from PBMCs or T cells enriched from blood (not recorded which). The receptors derive from a woman aged 25 to 45 who had been exposed to COVID-19.

The J gene is TRBJ2-3, the V gene TRBV7-8; TRBD2 matches at 11 bases. CDR3 length equals 17 residues. In germline, CDR1 is SGHVS, CDR2 FQNEAQ. V lost 5 bases, J lost 0 bases, and 7 bases stayed unmatched. This chain's CDR3 is CASSPTRLAGSTDTQYF. CDR3 nucleotide sequence: TGTGCCAGCAGCCCAACTAGACTAGCGGGAAGCACAGATACGCAGTATTTT.

This rearrangement joins TRBV5-1 to TRBJ2-3, with 9 bases fitting TRBD2. Germline lookup yields CDR1 SGHRS and CDR2 YFSETQ. The CDR3 runs to 13 residues. V dropped 7 bases and J dropped 1; count of bases not matched to a gene: 1. CDR3 loop: CASRTSGTDTQYF. As DNA, the CDR3 is TGCGCCAGCCGGACTAGCGGCACAGATACGCAGTATTTT. Drawing the rest from reference TRBV5-1 and TRBJ2-3, the complete variable domain is KAGVTQTPRYLIKTRGQQVTLSCSPISGHRSVSWYQQTPGQGLQFLFEYFSETQRNKGNFPGRFSGRQFSNSRSEMNVSTLELGDSALYLCASRTSGTDTQYFGPGTRLTVL.

The chain couples TRBV10-3 to TRBJ1-2, with unresolved D. CDR1 is ENHRY, CDR2 SYGVKD, per germline. The CDR3 loop spans 13 amino acids. Trimming left V 8 bases short and J 6 bases short, with 16 bases between. The CDR3 DNA reads as TGTGCCATCGGTGGGGAGTCCTCGGATGGCTACACCTTC. As protein: CAIGGESSDGYTF.

This chain joins TRBV7-2 and TRBJ1-1, with TRBD1 matching 7 bases. This CDR3 has 13 amino acids. CDR1 SGHTA and CDR2 FQGNSA come from the germline V gene. V lost 0 bases, J lost 7 bases, and 2 bases stayed unmatched. This CDR3 reads CASSLAGDSEAFF. The CDR3, as DNA: TGTGCCAGCAGCTTAGCGGGGGACAGTGAAGCTTTCTTT.

The V call is TRBV18, the J call TRBJ2-7; D perhaps matches TRBD2 (6 bases). Between the trimmed V and J ends, which lost 6 bases and 6 bases, there was a span of 21 bases. CDR1 KGHSH and CDR2 LQKENI come from the germline V gene. This CDR3 contains 15 residues. The CDR3 protein is CASSSQGTGAGEQYF. The CDR3 DNA reads TGTGCCAGCTCCTCACAAGGGACGGGAGCCGGCGAGCAGTACTTC.

This rearrangement joins TRBV6-6 to TRBJ2-7; 8 nucleotides agree with TRBD1. The germline V gene has CDR1 MNHNY and CDR2 SVGAGI (reference sequence). The CDR3 extends over 18 amino acids. The V segment lost 6 bases and the J segment 1 base; nucleotides outside the gene matches: 17. CDR3 amino acids: CASRRTNPPRGPSYEQYF. CDR3 sequence (DNA): TGTGCCAGCAGACGAACTAACCCCCCCAGGGGGCCGTCCTACGAGCAGTACTTC.

The rearrangement uses TRBV7-9 and TRBJ2-7; 15 bases align to TRBD2. This CDR3 comprises 18 residues. The germline V gene encodes CDR1 SEHNR and CDR2 FQNEAQ (reference sequence). V was pared by 1 base and J by 1 base, with 5 bases of the junction left unmatched. As DNA, the CDR3 is TGTGCCAGCAGCTTAGGGACTAGCGGGAGGGCCAAGTCCTACGAGCAGTACTTC. Amino acid sequence: CASSLGTSGRAKSYEQYF.

The CDR3 here is CASSVRQGSQPQHF. For the CDR3, the DNA is TGTGCCAGTAGTGTCCGACAGGGTAGTCAGCCCCAGCATTTT. The V gene is TRBV19, the J gene TRBJ1-5; 7 nucleotides match TRBD1. V gave up 5 bases and J gave up 6 bases; unmatched junction bases: 7. CDR1 is LNHDA and CDR2 is SQIVND in the germline V gene (reference sequence). The CDR3 consists of 14 residues.

The V and J genes are TRBV23-1 and TRBJ1-1, with D possibly being TRBD1 (6 bases). TRBV23-1 is identified as an open reading frame with a role that is uncertain. The CDR3 is 13 residues long. Trimming took off 6 bases at V and 5 bases at J, with 13 bases between the two ends. The CDR3 nucleotides are TGCGCCAGCAGCTTAGGGGGGGGAACTGAAGCTTTCTTT. Translation gives CASSLGGGTEAFF.

The chain employs TRBV3-1 (or the pseudogene TRBV3-2) and TRBJ1-5, with 8 positions matching TRBD1. This CDR3 region has 14 residues. Trimming cost V 1 base and J 5 bases; bases outside gene matches: 1. Germline values: CDR1 LGHDT, CDR2 YNNKEL (reference sequence). The CDR3 sequence: CASSQGTGYQPQHF. In DNA, the CDR3 is TGTGCCAGCAGCCAAGGGACAGGGTATCAGCCCCAGCATTTT.